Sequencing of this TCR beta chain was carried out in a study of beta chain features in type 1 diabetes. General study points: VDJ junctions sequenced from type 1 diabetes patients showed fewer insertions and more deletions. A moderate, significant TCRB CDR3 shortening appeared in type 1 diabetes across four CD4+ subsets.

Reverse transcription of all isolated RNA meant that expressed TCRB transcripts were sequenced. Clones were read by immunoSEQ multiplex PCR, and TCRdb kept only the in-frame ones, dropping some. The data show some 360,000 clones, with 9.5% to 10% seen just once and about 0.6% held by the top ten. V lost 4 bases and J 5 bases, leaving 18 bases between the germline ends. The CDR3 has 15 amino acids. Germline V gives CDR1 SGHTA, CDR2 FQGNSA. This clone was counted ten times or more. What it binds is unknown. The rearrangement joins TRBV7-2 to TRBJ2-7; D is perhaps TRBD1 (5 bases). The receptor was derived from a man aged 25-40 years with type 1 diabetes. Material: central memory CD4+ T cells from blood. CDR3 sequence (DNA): TGTGCCAGCAGCTCAGGACATCTCCGCGGAGACGAGCAGTACTTC. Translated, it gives CASSSGHLRGDEQYF.